This T cell receptor (beta chain) was profiled in a study of cytomegalovirus exposure and HLA in healthy donors (TCRdb year 2017). Study-level background: In an earlier analysis of around 540 of the donors, around 300 Gb of sequence data and about 110 million unique TCR beta sequences from about 179 million T cells were reported. Roughly 310 gigabases of sequencing data and around 87 million unique TCR sequences were included in an early release covering 550 to 650 HLA-typed donors. Of the 350 to 400 genotyped donors, about 80% fell in the genetic ancestry cluster associated with self-reported Caucasian donors. The study aimed to test whether cataloging public T cell receptors could reveal signatures of past pathogen exposure. The study profiled the T cell repertoires of around 700 subjects by immunosequencing and related them to cytomegalovirus serostatus. Along with the roughly 670-subject first cohort, a separate validation cohort of over 90 different subjects was used. To predict cytomegalovirus infection status, the study combined high-throughput TCR immunosequencing, statistical association of individual TCRs with disease status, and machine learning. A later analysis re-examined previously published TCR beta repertoires from more than 650 donors and added high-resolution HLA genotyping to investigate patterns of TCR occurrence. In the later analysis, no new phenotypic data were used to find candidate immune exposures; instead, reliance was placed on TCR beta sequences and their occurrence across donors. An earlier analysis of approximately 500 of the donors applied high-throughput TCR beta sequencing to assess whether each TCR beta V gene segment acted as functional or pseudogenic. Donor age, sex, ethnicity and CMV serostatus were collected together with the repertoire data. In a later genetic analysis, genome-wide SNP genotypes for about three fifths of the roughly 670 donors were used, and that subset was treated as a discovery cohort. All discovery cohort repertoires had been generated using a single sequencing platform. HLA typing included class I and class II loci at four-digit resolution. Typing coverage varied by locus: roughly 620-640 donors for A, B, C, DRB1 and DQB1; roughly 520 for DQA1; over 600 for DPA1; 400 to 480 for DPB1. Because of strong linkage in the cohort, a few DR-DQ haplotypes were treated as single units for association and clustering. On average, roughly 250,000 unique TCR beta nucleotide sequences were sequenced per donor among a few hundred genotyped donors of the cohort, with roughly 18% of those sequences being non-productive. Overall results and qualifications from the work: CMV serostatus was the only immune exposure information available for the cohort. In an earlier analysis of 500 to 650 of the donors, most TCR beta V segments appeared in productive rearrangements about 87% or about 30% of the time, broadly matching IMGT annotations. Across donors, most TCR sequences were observed very rarely, whereas some public TCRs were present in many individuals. Because counts were too low, roughly 16 rarely observed V segments, including chromosome 9 orphons, were excluded from the earlier analysis of fewer than 650 of the donors. A further reported finding was that TCR beta sequences accurately predicted the HLA-A and HLA-B alleles for most subjects in the first cohort. The authors suggested that the approach could potentially be generalized to other disease states and immunological phenotypes. Compared with equally common non-associated chains, HLA-associated TCR beta chains in a later analysis were more clonally expanded and had lower generation probabilities. Several of the top co-occurrence clusters appeared to be linked to parvovirus B19, influenza, CMV and Epstein-Barr virus, according to a later analysis. The study gave a list of about 150 TCR beta chains associated with cytomegalovirus. A later genetic analysis reported fewer N-insertions in productive TCRs among donors in an Asian-associated ancestry cluster than the roughly 650-donor mean. In vitro tests confirmed that a few of the cytomegalovirus-associated TCR beta chains recognize cytomegalovirus antigens. A later genetic analysis associated a missense DCLRE1C variant with V-gene and J-gene trimming of TCR beta chains, and an independent cohort replicated the association. When HLA alleles, especially DR and DQ, strongly co-occurred, attributing TCR associations to individual alleles was difficult. Some IMGT-functional V segments, including TRBV6-2 and TRBV6-3, could not be distinguished by the 87-base-pair reads and were therefore excluded. According to a later analysis, TCR association rates differed among HLA loci, with DRB1 alleles showing the most associated TCRs and HLA-C alleles showing the fewest. Most CMV-associated TCR beta chains appeared to be HLA-restricted in a later analysis, and the HLA associations seemed to be driven largely by CMV exposure. Because HLA typing was missing for some donors at each locus, association tests included only the typed subset. A group of highly shared sequence variants was considered likely to be a technical artifact of the sequencing pipeline. Linkage disequilibrium might explain the correlated functional status among segregating V segments, but an unknown experimental factor could not be excluded. At a false discovery rate of 0.05, a later analysis linked around 15,000 TCR beta sequences to specific HLA alleles. Roughly uniform sequencing depth across donors was assumed in presence/absence analyses, although this assumption may not hold. The cohort was sequenced for TCR beta chains only, and without alpha or paired-chain data the features that could be detected were limited. The classifier was reported to diagnose cytomegalovirus status with high specificity and sensitivity in both the original and validation cohorts.

The germline V gene (reference sequence) provides CDR1 MNHNY and CDR2 SVGAGI. Inclusive of the bounding cysteine and phenylalanine, the CDR3 is 12 residues long. Only the CDR3 DNA is retained, 36 bases long and in frame from the first base. V lost 2 bases and J lost 7 bases; the stretch between them is 6 bases long. The cohort comprised approximately 700 healthy bone marrow donors. At the time of sampling, all cohort members were nominally healthy, though unrecorded immune exposures were likely present. The donor tested CMV seronegative and was one of the 352 seronegative cohort members. A peripheral blood sample was collected from each donor, and TCR beta sequencing was performed on peripheral blood mononuclear cells. The Qiagen DNeasy Blood Extraction Kit was used to extract genomic DNA from the blood cell samples. The library relied on the immunoSEQ multiplex PCR assay. For the multiplex PCR, a mixture combining 60 forward primers for TCR Vbeta segments and 13 reverse primers for TCR Jbeta segments was used. The CDR3 region of rearranged TCR beta genes was amplified from genomic DNA with a multiplex PCR assay. The amplified TCR beta libraries were sequenced on the Illumina HiSeq System as 87-base-pair reads. In the authors' own workflow: Across the 700 or so repertoires, a later analysis counted roughly 84 million unique TCR beta chains, 9.5 million to 13 million of which were shared by at least two donors. Raw reads were error-corrected and collapsed into unique sequences with a nearest-neighbor algorithm that merged closely related sequences to remove PCR and sequencing errors. Alignment of CDR3 sequences to IMGT reference sequences was used to assign V, D and J gene segments. For a sequence to be retained, a match of at least six nucleotides was required to both a V gene segment and a J gene segment. Rearrangements were classified as productive when the CDR3 lacked stop codons and remained in frame with V and J, and all other rearrangements were classified as non-productive. CDR3 was defined by IMGT convention, running from the second conserved V-encoded cysteine to the conserved J-encoded phenylalanine. The earlier analysis of about 640 of the donors excluded any sequence lacking an unambiguous match to a single V gene segment. An earlier analysis of fewer than 750 of the donors classified V segments as functional when productive rearrangements were above 56.7% and as segregating when the standard deviation between donors was above 5%. To diagnose cytomegalovirus status from the catalog of TCR beta chain sequences, a statistical classification framework was built. In a later analysis, V and J genes were assigned by comparing TCR nucleotide sequences against IMGT/GENE-DB human TR gene sequences. Using the TCRdist pipeline, a later analysis assigned CDR3 sequences along with most-parsimonious VDJ recombination scenarios. A later analysis defined each TCR beta chain by its CDR3 amino acid sequence plus V-gene family, and excluded reads lacking a unique V-gene family. To address suspected cross-contamination and a sequencing artifact, a later analysis removed 450 to 700 highly shared, low-generation-probability nucleotide sequences. In a later analysis, a clonal expansion index for each public chain was calculated from normalized within-repertoire ranks of inferred template counts. Generation probabilities in a later analysis came from a VDJ recombination model fitted to out-of-frame rearrangements, and those results were checked against IGoR. A later analysis scored TCR-TCR, TCR-HLA and TCR-CMV co-occurrence with hypergeometric tests, applying a repertoire-size bias correction to TCR pairs. A later analysis estimated false discovery rates by permuting HLA or CMV assignments 20 times. In a later analysis, co-occurring TCRs were grouped using DBSCAN, with TCRdist sequence similarity added in when clustering inside HLA-allele-positive subsets. Co-occurrence clustering excluded repertoires with fewer than 30,000 or more than 120,000 public chains, plus five with anomalous nucleotide sharing. TCRdb mirrors the immuneACCESS table, restricted to in-frame sequences. Some clones are absent from its copies; in checked studies, under half trace to an unresolved V gene, and the reason for the others is unknown. V and J calls and clone size follow that table, whereas D and trimming were derived from the DNA. The sample table lists over 75,000 clones, 84% of them with a count of one. Together, the top ten hold roughly 2.3% of the sample.

To note about this clone: No cognate antigen has been identified for it. Within one base of it there is no much larger clone, and no base qualities were kept.

The sample consisted of PBMCs. The V and J genes are TRBV6-6 and TRBJ1-5; the D segment cannot be called with confidence. The TCR comes from a woman between 50 and 59 years old in good health and CMV-seronegative. The nucleotide sequence is given as TGTGCCAGCAGTTACGAGGGCCAGCCCCAGCATTTT. This translates into CASSYEGQPQHF.